This TCR beta chain was identified in a study of T cells after yellow fever vaccination. Generation of TCR cDNA used 5'RACE template switching (which added a universal primer site and UMIs). TCRdb reprocessed the 5' RACE reads with MiXCR, giving one entry per CDR3 protein. Of about 630,000 distinct CDR3 sequences listed, 9% to 15% are singletons. The CDR3 loop spans 17 amino acids. From germline, CDR1 is DFQATT and CDR2 SNEGSKA (reference sequence). The ends were cut back, 0 bases at V and 3 bases at J, with 20 bases in the middle. The sample in question was PBMCs, obtained on the day of the yellow fever booster vaccination. V is TRBV20-1 and J is TRBJ2-5; D is perhaps TRBD1 (6 bases). This TCR was sampled from a man aged 25 to 40 who received the YFV17D yellow fever vaccine. CDR3 sequence: CSARDTDRRMVEETQYF. In DNA form, the CDR3 reads TGCAGTGCTAGAGACACCGACAGGAGGATGGTAGAAGAGACCCAGTACTTC.